This TCR beta chain was sequenced for a study of control samples from healthy donors and cancer patients. This clone was seen a handful of times. TCRdb keeps only in-frame clones here, not all; method: immunoSEQ multiplex PCR. The sample holds 100,000 to 150,000 clones; 92% are singletons and the top ten take about 2.2%. Trimming took off 2 bases at V and 1 base at J, with 15 bases between the two ends. The CDR3 is 16 residues long. Germline-derived CDR1 and CDR2 are SGHRS and YFSETQ. The receptor comes from a woman aged 45-59 years in good health. Sequences were obtained from blood. The V gene is TRBV5-1, the J gene TRBJ1-1; possibly TRBD1 for D (5 bases). CDR3 DNA sequence: TGCGCCAGCAGCTTTAGAGCCGGGACGGCGAACACTGAAGCTTTCTTT. Its protein is CASSFRAGTANTEAFF.